The sequence of this TCR beta chain was determined in a study of T cell repertoires in cytomegalovirus infection. Across the study: CMV infection plus the matching HLA type was flagged by public TCR beta signatures. The study's findings and limits: CMV-specific TCR beta clonotypes restricted by HLA-C were the ones dominating the ex vivo response.

CDR1 SGHVS and CDR2 FNYEAQ come from the germline V gene. Trimming cost V 2 bases and J 2 bases, with 16 bases left between them. The CDR3 length is 17 residues. TCRdb reprocessed the reads with MiXCR, giving one entry per CDR3 protein. The data hold about 740,000 distinct CDR3 sequences, with about 40% observed a single time. On this clonotype: The antigen is not known.

This clonotype was obtained from a human donor in good health (CMV status not recorded). Some clones in this sample may be carry-over from other donors' samples. Sequencing was done on a sample of PBMCs. This sequence joins TRBV7-6 and TRBJ2-1; D is ambiguous. This CDR3 reads CASSLIGRLTAYNEQFF. CDR3 coding DNA: TGTGCCAGCAGCTTAATAGGTCGGTTGACCGCCTACAATGAGCAGTTCTTC.